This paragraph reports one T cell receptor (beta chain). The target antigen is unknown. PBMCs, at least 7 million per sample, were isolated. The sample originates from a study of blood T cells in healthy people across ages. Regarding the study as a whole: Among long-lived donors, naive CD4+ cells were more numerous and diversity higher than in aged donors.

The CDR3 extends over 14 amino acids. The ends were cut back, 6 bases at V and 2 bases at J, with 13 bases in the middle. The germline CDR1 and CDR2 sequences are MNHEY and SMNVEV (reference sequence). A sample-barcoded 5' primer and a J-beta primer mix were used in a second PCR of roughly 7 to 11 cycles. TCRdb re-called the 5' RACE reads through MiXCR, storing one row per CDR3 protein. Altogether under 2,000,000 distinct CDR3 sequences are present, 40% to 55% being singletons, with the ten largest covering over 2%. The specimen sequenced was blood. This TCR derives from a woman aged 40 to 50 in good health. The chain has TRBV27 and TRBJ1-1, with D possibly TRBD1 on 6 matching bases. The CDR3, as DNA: TGTGCCAGCAGGTACGGGACATTTAACACTGAAGCTTTCTTT. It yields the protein CASRYGTFNTEAFF.